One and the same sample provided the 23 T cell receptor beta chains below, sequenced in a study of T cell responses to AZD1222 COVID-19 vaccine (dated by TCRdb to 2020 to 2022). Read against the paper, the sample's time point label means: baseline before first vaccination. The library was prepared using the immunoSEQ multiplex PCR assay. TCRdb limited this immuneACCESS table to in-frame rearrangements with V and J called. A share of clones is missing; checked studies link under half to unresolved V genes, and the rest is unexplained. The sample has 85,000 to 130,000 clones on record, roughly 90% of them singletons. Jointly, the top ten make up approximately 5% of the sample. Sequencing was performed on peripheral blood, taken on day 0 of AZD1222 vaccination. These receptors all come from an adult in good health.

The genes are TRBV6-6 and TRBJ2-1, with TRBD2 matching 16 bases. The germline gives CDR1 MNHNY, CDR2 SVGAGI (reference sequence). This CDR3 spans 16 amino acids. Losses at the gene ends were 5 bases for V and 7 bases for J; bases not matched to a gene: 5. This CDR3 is CASSPPGLAGGNEQFF. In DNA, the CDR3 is TGTGCCAGCAGTCCGCCGGGACTAGCGGGAGGGAATGAGCAGTTCTTC.

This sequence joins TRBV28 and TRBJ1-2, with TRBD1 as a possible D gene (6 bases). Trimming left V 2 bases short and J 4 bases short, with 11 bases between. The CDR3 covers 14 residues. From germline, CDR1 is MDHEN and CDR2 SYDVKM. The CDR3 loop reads CASSLGAGVYGYTF. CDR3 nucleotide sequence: TGTGCCAGCAGTTTAGGGGCAGGGGTCTATGGCTACACCTTC.

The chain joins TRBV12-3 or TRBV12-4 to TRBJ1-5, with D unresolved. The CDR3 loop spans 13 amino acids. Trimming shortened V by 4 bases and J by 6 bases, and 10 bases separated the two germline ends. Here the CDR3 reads CASSWAEGQPQHF. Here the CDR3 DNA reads TGTGCCAGCAGTTGGGCGGAGGGTCAGCCCCAGCATTTT.

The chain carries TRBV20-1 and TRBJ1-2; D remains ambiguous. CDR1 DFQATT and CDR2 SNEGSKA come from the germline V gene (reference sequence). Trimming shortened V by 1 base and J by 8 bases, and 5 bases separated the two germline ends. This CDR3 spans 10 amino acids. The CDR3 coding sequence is TGCAGTGCTAGAGCGATGGGCTACACCTTC. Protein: CSARAMGYTF.

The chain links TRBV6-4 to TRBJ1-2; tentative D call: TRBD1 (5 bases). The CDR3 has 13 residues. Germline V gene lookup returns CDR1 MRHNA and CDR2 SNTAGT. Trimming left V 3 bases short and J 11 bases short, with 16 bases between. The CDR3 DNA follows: TGTGCCAGCAGTGAGTTTACCTCGGGGCCATACACCTTC. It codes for CASSEFTSGPYTF.

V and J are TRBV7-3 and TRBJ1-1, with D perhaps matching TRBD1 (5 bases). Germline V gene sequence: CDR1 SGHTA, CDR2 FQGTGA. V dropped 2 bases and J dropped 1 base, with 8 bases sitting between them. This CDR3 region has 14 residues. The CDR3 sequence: CASSLFGGNTEAFF. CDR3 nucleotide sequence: TGTGCCAGCAGCTTATTTGGGGGGAACACTGAAGCTTTCTTT. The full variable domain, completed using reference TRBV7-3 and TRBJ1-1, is GAGVSQTPSNKVTEKGKYVELRCDPISGHTALYWYRQSLGQGPEFLIYFQGTGAADDSGLPNDRFFAVRPEGSVSTLKIQRTERGDSAVYLCASSLFGGNTEAFFGQGTRLTVV.

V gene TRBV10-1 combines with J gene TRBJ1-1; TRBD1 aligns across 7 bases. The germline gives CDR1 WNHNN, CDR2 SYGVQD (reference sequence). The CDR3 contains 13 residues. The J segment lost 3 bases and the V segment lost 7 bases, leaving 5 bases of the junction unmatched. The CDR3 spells CASKKTGDTEAFF. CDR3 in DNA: TGCGCCAGCAAGAAAACAGGGGACACTGAAGCTTTCTTT.

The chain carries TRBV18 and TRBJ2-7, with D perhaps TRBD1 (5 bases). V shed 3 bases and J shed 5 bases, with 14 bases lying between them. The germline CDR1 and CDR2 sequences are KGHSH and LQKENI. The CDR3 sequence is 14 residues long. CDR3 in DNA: TGTGCCAGCTCACCCCTTTCTGGGGCCGACGAGCAGTACTTC. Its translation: CASSPLSGADEQYF.

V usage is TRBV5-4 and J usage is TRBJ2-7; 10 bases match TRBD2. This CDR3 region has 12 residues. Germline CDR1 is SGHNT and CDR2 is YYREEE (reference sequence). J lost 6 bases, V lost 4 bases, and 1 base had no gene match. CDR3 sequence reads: CASSRTSGEQYF. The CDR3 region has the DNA TGTGCCAGCAGCCGGACTAGCGGCGAGCAGTACTTC. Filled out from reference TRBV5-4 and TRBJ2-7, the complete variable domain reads ETGVTQSPTHLIKTRGQQVTLRCSSQSGHNTVSWYQQALGQGPQFIFQYYREEENGRGNFPPRFSGLQFPNYSSELNVNALELDDSALYLCASSRTSGEQYFGPGTRLTVT.

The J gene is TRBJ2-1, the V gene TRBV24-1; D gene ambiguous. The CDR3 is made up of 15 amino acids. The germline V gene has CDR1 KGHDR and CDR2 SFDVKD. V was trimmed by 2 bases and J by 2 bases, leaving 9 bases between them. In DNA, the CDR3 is TGTGCCACCAGTGATTACTCAGCGACCTACAATGAGCAGTTCTTC. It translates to CATSDYSATYNEQFF.

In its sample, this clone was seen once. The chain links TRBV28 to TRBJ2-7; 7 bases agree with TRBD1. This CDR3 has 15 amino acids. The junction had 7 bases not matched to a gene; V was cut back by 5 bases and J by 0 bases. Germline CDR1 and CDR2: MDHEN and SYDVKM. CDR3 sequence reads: CASSPTGDSSYEQYF. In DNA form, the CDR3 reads TGTGCCAGCAGTCCTACAGGGGATTCCTCCTACGAGCAGTACTTC. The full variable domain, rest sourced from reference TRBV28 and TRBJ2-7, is DVKVTQSSRYLVKRTGEKVFLECVQDMDHENMFWYRQDPGLGLRLIYFSYDVKMKEKGDIPEGYSVSREKKERFSLILESASTNQTSMYLCASSPTGDSSYEQYFGPGTRLTVT.

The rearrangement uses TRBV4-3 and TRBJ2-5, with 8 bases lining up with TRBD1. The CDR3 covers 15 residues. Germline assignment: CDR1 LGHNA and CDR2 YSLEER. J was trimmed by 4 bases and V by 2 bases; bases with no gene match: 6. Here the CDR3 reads CASSQRSGGAETQYF. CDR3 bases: TGCGCCAGCAGCCAACGGTCAGGGGGCGCAGAGACCCAGTACTTC.

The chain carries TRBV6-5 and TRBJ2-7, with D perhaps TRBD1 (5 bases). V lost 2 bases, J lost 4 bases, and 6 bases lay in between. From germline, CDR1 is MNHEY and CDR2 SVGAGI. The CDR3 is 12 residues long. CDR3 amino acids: CASSYNRYEQYF. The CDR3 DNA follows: TGTGCCAGCAGTTACAACAGGTACGAGCAGTACTTC.

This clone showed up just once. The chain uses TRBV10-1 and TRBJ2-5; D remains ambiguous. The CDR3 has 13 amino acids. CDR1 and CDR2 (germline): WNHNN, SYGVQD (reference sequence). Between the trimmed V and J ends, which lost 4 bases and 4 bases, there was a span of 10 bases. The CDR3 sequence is CASSASTPETQYF. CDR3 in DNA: TGCGCCAGCAGTGCTTCGACGCCAGAGACCCAGTACTTC.

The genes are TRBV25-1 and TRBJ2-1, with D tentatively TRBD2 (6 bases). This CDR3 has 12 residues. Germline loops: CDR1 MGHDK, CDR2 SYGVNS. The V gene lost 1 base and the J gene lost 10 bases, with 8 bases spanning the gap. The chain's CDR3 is CASSEWGEEQFF. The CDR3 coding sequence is TGTGCCAGCAGTGAATGGGGGGAGGAGCAGTTCTTC.

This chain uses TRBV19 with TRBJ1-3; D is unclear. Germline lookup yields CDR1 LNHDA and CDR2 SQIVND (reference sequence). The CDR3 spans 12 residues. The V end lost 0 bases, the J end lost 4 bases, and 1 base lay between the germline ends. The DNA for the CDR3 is TGTGCCAGTAGTATAGACGGAAACACCATATATTTT. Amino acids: CASSIDGNTIYF.

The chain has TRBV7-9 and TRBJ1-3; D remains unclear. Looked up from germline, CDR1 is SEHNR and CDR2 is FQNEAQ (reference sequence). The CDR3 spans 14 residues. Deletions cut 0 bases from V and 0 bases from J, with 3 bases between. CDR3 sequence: CASSLAISGNTIYF. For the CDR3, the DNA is TGTGCCAGCAGCTTAGCTATCTCTGGAAACACCATATATTTT. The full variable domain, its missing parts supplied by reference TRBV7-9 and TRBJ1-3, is DTGVSQNPRHKITKRGQNVTFRCDPISEHNRLYWYRQTLGQGPEFLTYFQNEAQLEKSRLLSDRFSAERPKGSFSTLEIQRTEQGDSAMYLCASSLAISGNTIYFGEGSWLTVV.

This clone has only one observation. DNA of the CDR3: TGTGCCAGCAGCCCATCGGGGAGGAACACCGGGGAGCTGTTTTTT. Protein sequence: CASSPSGRNTGELFF. The chain uses TRBV3-1 (or the pseudogene TRBV3-2) and TRBJ2-2; D is possibly TRBD2 (5 bases). Germline V gene lookup returns CDR1 LGHDT and CDR2 YNNKEL (reference sequence). The CDR3 runs 15 residues. Trimming took 4 bases from V and 1 from J, leaving 10 bases between them.

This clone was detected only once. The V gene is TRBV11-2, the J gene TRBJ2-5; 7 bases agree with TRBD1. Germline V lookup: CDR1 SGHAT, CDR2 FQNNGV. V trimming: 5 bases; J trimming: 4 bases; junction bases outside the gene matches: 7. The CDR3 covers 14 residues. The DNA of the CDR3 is TGTGCCAGCAGCACTCCACAGGGGCGAGAGACCCAGTACTTC. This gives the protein CASSTPQGRETQYF. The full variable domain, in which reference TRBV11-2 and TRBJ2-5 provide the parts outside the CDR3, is EAGVAQSPRYKIIEKRQSVAFWCNPISGHATLYWYQQILGQGPKLLIQFQNNGVVDDSQLPKDRFSAERLKGVDSTLKIQPAKLEDSAVYLCASSTPQGRETQYFGPGTRLLVL.

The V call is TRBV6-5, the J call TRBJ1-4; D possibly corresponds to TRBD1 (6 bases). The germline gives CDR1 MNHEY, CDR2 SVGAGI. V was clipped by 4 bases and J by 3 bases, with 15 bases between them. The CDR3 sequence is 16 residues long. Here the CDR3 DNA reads TGTGCCAGCAGTTCCCACCCGACAGGCCCTAATGAAAAACTGTTTTTT. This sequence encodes CASSSHPTGPNEKLFF.

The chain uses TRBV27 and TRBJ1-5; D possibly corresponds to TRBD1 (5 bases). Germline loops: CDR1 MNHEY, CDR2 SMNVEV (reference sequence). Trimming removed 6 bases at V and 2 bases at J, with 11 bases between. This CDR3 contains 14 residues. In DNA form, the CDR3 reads TGTGCCAGCAGCCCCCAAGGGGGCAATCAGCCCCAGCATTTT. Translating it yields CASSPQGGNQPQHF.

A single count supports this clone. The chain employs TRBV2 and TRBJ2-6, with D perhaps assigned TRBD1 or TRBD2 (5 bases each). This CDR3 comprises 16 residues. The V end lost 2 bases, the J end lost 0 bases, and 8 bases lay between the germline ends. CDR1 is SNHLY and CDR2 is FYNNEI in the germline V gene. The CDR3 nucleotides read TGTGCCAGCAGTGAACAGGGACCCTCTGGGGCCAACGTCCTGACTTTC. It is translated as CASSEQGPSGANVLTF.

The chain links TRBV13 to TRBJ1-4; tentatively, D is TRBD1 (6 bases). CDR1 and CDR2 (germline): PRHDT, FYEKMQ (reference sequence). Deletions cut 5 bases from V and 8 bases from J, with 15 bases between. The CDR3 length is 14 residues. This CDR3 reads CASSLRDTGEKLFF. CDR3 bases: TGTGCCAGCAGCCTCCGGGACACGGGGGAAAAACTGTTTTTT.